This TCR beta chain was recovered during a study of technical replicates of blood from a handful of donors (dated by TCRdb to about 2017). About this clone: Its antigen target is currently unknown. It has no much larger one-base neighbor in the sample; base qualities were not kept.

Trimming takes 3 bases off V and 1 base off J; junction bases not matched to a gene: 2. The germline V gene provides CDR1 SGDLS and CDR2 YYNGEE. The CDR3 runs 17 residues from the cysteine to the phenylalanine. Of all the DNA, just the CDR3 is kept, 51 bases in frame from base 1. Libraries were built with the immunoSEQ multiplex PCR assay. The table was pulled from immuneACCESS by TCRdb, which kept in-frame rearrangements only. Such tables lose some clones; where checked, under half of the loss comes from unresolved V genes, and the rest has no known cause. The sample profile shows about 74,000 clones; around nine tenths of them were found once. 0.35% to 0.45% of the sample is in the top ten clones.

This TCR was sampled from a human donor in good health. The chain couples TRBV9 to TRBJ2-1; 15 bases in the middle match TRBD2. Material for sequencing was T cells isolated from PBMCs. The DNA sequence is TGTGCCAGCAGCGCGGGGACTAGCGGGAGGTCCTACAATGAGCAGTTCTTC. Translated, it gives CASSAGTSGRSYNEQFF.